This T cell receptor beta chain appears in the sequencing data of a study of blood T cell repertoires in COVID-19. Per the study methods: From reference gene primer amplification, estimates of nucleated cell counts were derived. Produced via immunoSEQ multiplex PCR; TCRdb's table is partial and in-frame only. That table gives V, J and clone size, and the DNA gave D and trimming. The sample has some 300,000 clones; roughly 90% are singletons. The CDR3 is 14 residues long. After removal of 5 bases from V and 0 bases from J, the junction contained 1 base not matched to a gene. Germline V gene lookup returns CDR1 SGHAT and CDR2 FQNNGV.

The clonotype originates from a woman between 35 and 50 years old who had recovered from COVID-19. The specimen was PBMCs or T cells enriched from blood (not recorded which). The chain carries TRBV11-2 and TRBJ2-1; 7 bases fit TRBD2. The CDR3 reads CASSGTNSYNEQFF. In nucleotides, the CDR3 is TGTGCCAGCAGCGGGACTAACTCCTACAATGAGCAGTTCTTC.